This T cell receptor beta chain appears in the sequencing data of a study of cytomegalovirus exposure and HLA in healthy donors. It was with 60 Vbeta and 13 Jbeta primers that the PCR ran. How the authors handled the data: As a later analysis found, there were 80 million to 90 million unique TCR beta chains, of which roughly 11 million were shared. The table came from immunoSEQ multiplex PCR; TCRdb's copy has only in-frame clones and leaves some out. V, J and clone size were drawn from that table, and D and trimming were deduced from the DNA. The repertoire includes under 200,000 clones, approximately 81% of them detected once, and approximately 0.78% sits in the top ten. All the people who gave samples were healthy bone marrow donors. Germline V CDR1 and CDR2: SGHNT, YENEEA. V shed 2 bases and J shed 0 bases, with 14 bases lying between them. The CDR3 totals 17 residues. Points from the study as a whole: Reports showed the classifier diagnosing cytomegalovirus status with high specificity and sensitivity.

Concerning this clone itself: Its antigen is still unknown.

Sequences were obtained from PBMCs. The TCR comes from a woman aged 18-29 years in good health and CMV-seronegative. The chain uses TRBV11-3 and TRBJ1-3; maybe TRBD1 (5 bases). The DNA for the CDR3 is TGTGCCAGCAGCTTATTTGCAGGGACTGACTCTGGAAACACCATATATTTT. This translates into CASSLFAGTDSGNTIYF.